The 18 T cell receptor beta chains given below trace back to one sample, sequenced in a study of T cells in Graves' hyperthyroidism and ophthalmopathy. Regions amplified from RNA transcripts were the TCR beta CDR3 regions. Initially, a first-round RT-PCR of the TCR CDR3 employed the HTBI primer set. TCRdb itself ran the multiplex PCR reads through MiXCR, one entry per CDR3 protein. The top ten clones hold roughly 30% of a sample with around 760,000 distinct CDR3 sequences, over 35% of them seen once. Sequenced input: blood. These TCRs come from a woman between 40 and 55 years old with Graves' hyperthyroidism.

The chain carries TRBV12-3 or TRBV12-4 and TRBJ2-6; 9 bases are shared with TRBD1. This CDR3 is 19 amino acids long. Losses at the gene ends were 6 bases for V and 4 bases for J; bases not matched to a gene: 16. The CDR3 DNA sequence: TGTGCCAGCAGCACTCAATCCGGGACAGGGCGTGAAGGGGCCAACGTCCTGACTTTC. Translating it yields CASSTQSGTGREGANVLTF.

In the case of this clonotype: At one end the junction does not follow the germline gene, possibly because of a read error. This chain uses TRBV12-3 or TRBV12-4 with TRBJ2-7; D is tentatively TRBD1 or TRBD2 (5 bases each). The CDR3 runs 13 residues. The CDR3 DNA is TGTGCCAGCAGTTTTCGGTTAATGGGGGACGGGGACTTC. This translates into CASSFRLMGDGDF.

V is TRBV7-9 and J is TRBJ2-1; D is undetermined. The V gene's germline CDR1 is SEHNR and CDR2 FQNEAQ (reference sequence). The V and J ends lost 1 base and 2 bases respectively, with 9 bases between them. The CDR3 loop spans 15 amino acids. The CDR3 sequence: CASSLVGNPYNEQFF. CDR3 sequence (DNA): TGTGCCAGCAGCTTAGTGGGTAACCCCTACAATGAGCAGTTCTTC.

V gene TRBV11-2 combines with J gene TRBJ2-6; D is unresolved. V lost 6 bases and J lost 2, with 11 bases in between. This CDR3 has 15 residues. CDR1 and CDR2 (germline): SGHAT, FQNNGV. The CDR3 reads CASRLKPTGANVLTF. For the CDR3, the DNA is TGTGCCAGCAGGTTGAAACCCACTGGGGCCAACGTCCTGACTTTC. Filled out from reference TRBV11-2 and TRBJ2-6, the complete variable domain reads EAGVAQSPRYKIIEKRQSVAFWCNPISGHATLYWYQQILGQGPKLLIQFQNNGVVDDSQLPKDRFSAERLKGVDSTLKIQPAKLEDSAVYLCASRLKPTGANVLTFGAGSRLTVL.

In this sample, this clonotype turned up many times. CDR3 DNA sequence: TGTGCCAGCAGTGTAGGGGCAAATTCACCCCTCCACTTT. Translating it yields CASSVGANSPLHF. The chain employs TRBV25-1 and TRBJ1-6, with a possible D match to TRBD1 (5 bases). The CDR3 has 13 residues. Germline V gives CDR1 MGHDK, CDR2 SYGVNS. V lost 4 bases and J lost 7, with 8 bases in between.

This clonotype was found many times. The chain's CDR3 is CASRGTLTYEQYF. CDR3 coding DNA: TGTGCCAGCAGGGGGACTCTAACCTACGAGCAGTACTTC. The V call is TRBV5-6, the J call TRBJ2-7; possibly TRBD2 for D (6 bases). Germline CDR1 SGHDT, CDR2 YYEEEE. This CDR3 is 13 amino acids long. The V and J ends lost 5 bases and 2 bases respectively, with 11 bases between them.

This clonotype was picked up a small number of times. The chain joins TRBV20-1 to TRBJ1-5; no clear D gene. Trimming took 6 bases from V and 6 from J, leaving 12 bases between them. There are 12 residues in the CDR3. Germline V gene data show CDR1 as DFQATT and CDR2 as SNEGSKA (reference sequence). DNA of the CDR3: TGCAGTGCGGACCCTATGAGTCAGCCCCAGCATTTT. Translating it yields CSADPMSQPQHF.

On this clonotype itself: The final CDR3 position lacks the conserved phenylalanine or tryptophan, pointing to a likely read error. The DNA is omitted, as the CDR3 cannot be located on it reliably, and the CDR3 follows TCRdb's listing. This rearrangement joins TRBV10-3 to TRBJ1-4; the D segment call TRBD1 is taken from the table without a DNA check. Germline CDR1 reads ENHRY; CDR2 reads SYGVKD. Both ends counted, the CDR3 spans 8 residues. This CDR3 reads CAIRAQGV.

V usage is TRBV28 and J usage is TRBJ2-7; 7 bases align to TRBD1. The V gene's germline CDR1 is MDHEN and CDR2 SYDVKM. The trim removed 4 bases at V and 5 bases at J, leaving 8 bases unmatched. The CDR3 totals 14 residues. The CDR3 DNA sequence: TGTGCCAGCAGTTCAAGACAGGGTGGCCACGAGCAGTACTTC. Protein product: CASSSRQGGHEQYF. Together with reference TRBV28 and TRBJ2-7, the CDR3 gives the full variable domain: DVKVTQSSRYLVKRTGEKVFLECVQDMDHENMFWYRQDPGLGLRLIYFSYDVKMKEKGDIPEGYSVSREKKERFSLILESASTNQTSMYLCASSSRQGGHEQYFGPGTRLTVT.

The J gene is TRBJ2-7, the V gene TRBV9; a possible D gene is TRBD2 (6 bases). The V end lost 2 bases, the J end lost 1 base, and 10 bases lay between the germline ends. This CDR3 comprises 14 residues. Germline loops: CDR1 SGDLS, CDR2 YYNGEE. The CDR3 region has the DNA TGTGCCAGCAGCGTTAGCGGAATTTCCTACGAGCAGTACTTC. It is translated as CASSVSGISYEQYF.

This clonotype was recorded at least ten times. CDR3 sequence (DNA): TGTGCCAGCTCAGGGACAGGGAGTCAGCCCCAGCATTTT. It translates to CASSGTGSQPQHF. The chain recombines TRBV25-1 with TRBJ1-5, with TRBD1 matching 9 bases. With 8 bases clipped from V and 6 bases from J, the junction kept 5 bases outside the gene matches. CDR3 length: 13 amino acids. Germline V CDR1 and CDR2: MGHDK, SYGVNS.

V usage is TRBV24-1 and J usage is TRBJ2-3; 10 nucleotides match TRBD1. This CDR3 spans 14 amino acids. Looked up from germline, CDR1 is KGHDR and CDR2 is SFDVKD. V shed 5 bases, J shed 3 bases, and the junction held 1 base outside the gene matches. In nucleotides, the CDR3 is TGTGCCACCAGTGTGGGACAGGGGACAGATACGCAGTATTTT. This codes for CATSVGQGTDTQYF.

This clonotype appeared a few times. A much bigger clone sits one base away, suggesting this may be a read error. The rearrangement links TRBV19 to TRBJ1-2, with 9 bases lining up with TRBD1. After removal of 3 bases from V and 5 bases from J, the junction contained 1 base not matched to a gene. This CDR3 comprises 13 residues. CDR1 is LNHDA, CDR2 SQIVND, per germline (reference sequence). CDR3 sequence (DNA): TGTGCCAGTAGTATCGGGACAGGGTATGGCTACACCTTC. Translation: CASSIGTGYGYTF.

J is TRBJ2-5 and V is TRBV29-1, with a tentative D call TRBD2 (6 bases). Germline-derived CDR1 and CDR2 are SQVTM and ANQGSEA. This CDR3 is 12 amino acids long. The ends were cut back, 8 bases at V and 2 bases at J, with 12 bases in the middle. The CDR3 coding sequence is TGCAGCTCGGGGGTAGAGCAAGAGACCCAGTACTTC. Its protein is CSSGVEQETQYF.

The V gene is TRBV10-3, the J gene TRBJ1-1; no definite D call. V lost 11 bases to trimming and J lost 0 bases, with 10 bases between them. The V gene's germline CDR1 is ENHRY and CDR2 SYGVKD. This CDR3 region has 12 residues. CDR3 residues: CAVKDMNTEAFF. The CDR3 region has the DNA TGTGCCGTGAAGGATATGAACACTGAAGCTTTCTTT.

This chain joins TRBV2 and TRBJ1-5; D is unclear. The V end was cut by 3 bases, the J end by 16 bases, with 25 bases between. This CDR3 contains 15 residues. Germline V gene data show CDR1 as SNHLY and CDR2 as FYNNEI. As DNA, the CDR3 is TGTGCCAGCAGTGAGCCGGGGATTAGCAATCAGCCCCCCCATTTT. This sequence encodes CASSEPGISNQPPHF. The full variable domain, its missing parts supplied by reference TRBV2 and TRBJ1-5, is EPEVTQTPSHQVTQMGQEVILRCVPISNHLYFYWYRQILGQKVEFLVSFYNNEISEKSEIFDDQFSVERPDGSNFTLKIRSTKLEDSAMYFCASSEPGISNQPPHFGDGTRLSIL.

The chain carries TRBV7-9 and TRBJ2-7, with D possibly TRBD2 on 5 matching bases. V gave up 8 bases and J gave up 5 bases, with 13 bases separating them. Germline V CDR1 and CDR2: SEHNR, FQNEAQ (reference sequence). The CDR3 runs to 12 residues. CDR3 nucleotides: TGTGCCAGCGACCAGACTACAGACGAGCAGTACTTC. It yields the protein CASDQTTDEQYF.

The V gene is TRBV29-1, the J gene TRBJ2-7; the D gene is possibly TRBD2 (5 bases). CDR3 length: 17 residues. Trimming took off 8 bases at V and 0 bases at J, with 26 bases between the two ends. Germline V gene sequence: CDR1 SQVTM, CDR2 ANQGSEA. CDR3 in amino acids: CSLALSPDSLHSYEQYF. For the CDR3, the DNA is TGCAGCTTGGCTCTTTCCCCGGACTCCCTCCACTCCTACGAGCAGTACTTC.